The source of this TCR beta chain is a study of CD8 T cells in ankylosing spondylitis. In germline, CDR1 is SGHTA, CDR2 FQGNSA. Trimming at V came to 0 bases and at J to 7 bases, leaving 8 bases not matched to a gene. This CDR3 is 16 amino acids long. Findings and limits, study-wide: Past studies reported some motif variants in reactive arthritis synovial fluid and blood. Blood of patients with ankylosing spondylitis appeared to be characterized by a TCR beta motif of eight highly homologous variants. In peripheral blood, disease-linked CD8+ clones occurred at relatively low frequencies. Disease-associated clones were reportedly significantly overrepresented in matched ankylosing spondylitis synovial fluid.

Quantitative 5'-RACE was performed with molecular barcodes, and it yielded the TCR beta libraries. TCRdb itself ran the 5' RACE reads through MiXCR, one entry per CDR3 protein. The top ten hold approximately 16% of the sample, which has fewer than 400,000 distinct CDR3 sequences, approximately 20% seen once. This clonotype was recorded only once. Antigen: not known. The material sequenced was blood, either unsorted or a sorted T cell fraction (not recorded which). V and J are TRBV7-2 and TRBJ2-7; 11 nucleotides match TRBD2. This sequence originates from a male donor with ankylosing spondylitis. DNA for the CDR3: TGTGCCAGCAGCTTAGCTGGGACTAGCGGCGTGGGGGAGCAGTACTTC. It is translated as CASSLAGTSGVGEQYF.